This T cell receptor beta chain was sequenced in a study of T-cell memory formation after mild COVID-19 (dated by TCRdb to about 2021). Concerning the study at large: TCR sequence clusters from the two donors were largely donor specific. T-cell clones expanding and contracting after mild COVID-19 in a couple of donors were tracked by longitudinal TCRalpha and TCRbeta repertoire sequencing. The cohort comprised two young, previously healthy adult volunteers, one female and one male. What the authors observed across the whole study: The study included only a couple of mild cases, and larger cohorts that include severe cases with pre-infection samples were judged to be necessary. Clones that contracted from day 15 to 85 showed balanced CD4/CD8 phenotypes, whereas a second wave of clones that expanded from day 15 to 37 leaned towards CD4+. The second-wave clones that peaked on day 37 were not confirmed to be SARS-CoV-2 specific. The detection of some responding clones in pre-infection memory suggests that pre-existing cross-reactive memory T cells joined the SARS-CoV-2 response. Contracting CD4+ clones turned up mainly in the CM and EM memory subsets, whereas EMRA was where CD8+ clones were enriched.

The germline V gene gives CDR1 as SGHRS and CDR2 as YFSETQ. The CDR3 holds 15 amino acids from the cysteine to the phenylalanine. Solely the CDR3 DNA is kept, with 45 bases framed from the first base. Trimming leaves V shorter by 5 bases and J shorter by 6 bases, with the junction holding 7 bases beyond the gene matches. PBMCs were isolated by Ficoll-Paque density gradient centrifugation. Sequencing relied on an Illumina NovaSeq 6000. Using 5'RACE with constant-segment primers, TCRalpha and TCRbeta cDNA libraries were constructed, with sample barcodes and unique molecular identifiers added in the process. RNA was extracted from every sample with Trizol reagent. Amplification of the libraries took two PCR steps, and the second step added a second sample barcode plus Illumina TruSeq adapters. Libraries were sequenced on an Illumina NovaSeq with 2 x 150 bp paired-end reads. Concerning the study's data processing: Demultiplexing of reads and collapsing into UMI-guided consensus sequences were performed with migec v1.2.7. Using mixcr v2.1.11, UMI consensuses were aligned to TRA and TRB V and J templates and then assembled into clonotypes. A clonotype was counted as expanded or contracted only when both edgeR and NoisET called the clonotype significant, with the noise models trained on biological replicates. For edgeR calls, a false discovery rate-adjusted p below 0.01 and a log2 fold-change threshold of 1 were applied. As an exploratory analysis of dynamics, max-normalized trajectories of the 1000 most abundant clonotypes were examined with PCA combined with hierarchical clustering. Separately sequenced CD4+ and CD8+ repertoires were used to assign a CD4 or CD8 phenotype to each responding clone. Using fastp trimming at Q25 and MiXCR clonotype assembly, TCRdb reanalyzed the public sequencing data and kept in-frame beta chains. Each entry merges the rows of one CDR3 protein and shows their most common DNA and genes. These V and J calls are TCRdb output, not the study's own analysis. In this sample the table shows 200,000 to 250,000 distinct CDR3 sequences, roughly 10% of which occur a single time. The biggest ten clones account for 3% to 4% of the sample.

Compared with the rest of its sample, this clonotype is medium-sized (0.01 to 0.1%). The target of this receptor is not known. No quality values exist for individual bases; no much larger clone is one base distant. This receptor was taken from a man younger than 35 who had mild COVID-19 (a few samples of this study predate the infection). The sample titles of this study are shuffled in the database, so cell type and time point are left out; the donor was told from shared clones. Sequencing input: PBMCs or a T cell subset sorted from them (not recorded which). The chain was built from TRBV5-1 and TRBJ2-1; TRBD2 matches 11 bases in the middle. The CDR3 is CASRDGTSGLNEQFF. The DNA is as follows: TGCGCCAGCAGGGACGGGACTAGCGGCCTCAATGAGCAGTTCTTC.